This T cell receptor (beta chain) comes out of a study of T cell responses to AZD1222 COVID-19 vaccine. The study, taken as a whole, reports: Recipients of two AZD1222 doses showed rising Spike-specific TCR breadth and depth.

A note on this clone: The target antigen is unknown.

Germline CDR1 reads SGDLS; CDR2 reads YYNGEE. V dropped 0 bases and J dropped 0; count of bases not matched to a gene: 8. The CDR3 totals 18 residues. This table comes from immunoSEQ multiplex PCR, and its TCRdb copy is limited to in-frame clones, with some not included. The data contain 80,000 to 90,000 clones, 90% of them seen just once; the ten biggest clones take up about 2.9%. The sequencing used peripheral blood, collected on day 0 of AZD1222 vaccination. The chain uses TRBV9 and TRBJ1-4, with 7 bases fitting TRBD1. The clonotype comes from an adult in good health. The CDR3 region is CASSVGTGNSATNEKLFF. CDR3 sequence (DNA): TGTGCCAGCAGCGTAGGGACAGGAAATTCTGCAACTAATGAAAAACTGTTTTTT.